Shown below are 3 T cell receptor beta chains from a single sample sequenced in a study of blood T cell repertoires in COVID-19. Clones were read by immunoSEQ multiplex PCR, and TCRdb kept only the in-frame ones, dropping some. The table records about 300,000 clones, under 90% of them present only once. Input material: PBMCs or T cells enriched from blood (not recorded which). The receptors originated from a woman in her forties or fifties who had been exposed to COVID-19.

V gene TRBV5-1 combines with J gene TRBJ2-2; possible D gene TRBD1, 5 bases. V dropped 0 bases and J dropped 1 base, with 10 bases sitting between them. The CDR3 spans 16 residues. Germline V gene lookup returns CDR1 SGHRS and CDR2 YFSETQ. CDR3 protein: CASSLEGRMNTGELFF. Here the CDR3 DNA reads TGCGCCAGCAGCTTGGAGGGGCGGATGAACACCGGGGAGCTGTTTTTT. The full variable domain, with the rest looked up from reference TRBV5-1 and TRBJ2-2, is KAGVTQTPRYLIKTRGQQVTLSCSPISGHRSVSWYQQTPGQGLQFLFEYFSETQRNKGNFPGRFSGRQFSNSRSEMNVSTLELGDSALYLCASSLEGRMNTGELFFGEGSRLTVL.

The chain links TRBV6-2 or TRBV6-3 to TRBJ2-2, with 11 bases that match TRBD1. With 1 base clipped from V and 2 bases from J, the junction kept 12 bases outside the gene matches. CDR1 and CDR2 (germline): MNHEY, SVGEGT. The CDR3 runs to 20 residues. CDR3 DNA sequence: TGTGCCAGCAGTTACTTTACCGGGACAGGGGGTTCATCTAACACCGGGGAGCTGTTTTTT. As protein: CASSYFTGTGGSSNTGELFF.

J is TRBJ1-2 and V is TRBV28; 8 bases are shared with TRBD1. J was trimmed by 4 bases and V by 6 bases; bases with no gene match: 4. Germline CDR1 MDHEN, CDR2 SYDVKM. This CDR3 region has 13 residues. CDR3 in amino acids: CASRGQGIYGYTF. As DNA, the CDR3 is TGTGCCAGCAGAGGACAGGGAATCTATGGCTACACCTTC.